This T cell receptor (beta chain) appears in the sequencing data of a study of blood T cell repertoires in COVID-19. Study summary: The samples span acute and convalescent COVID-19 from the United States, Italy and Spain. Nucleic acid was either cDNA or gDNA, and it came from T cells, B-cell-depleted T cells, or PBMCs.

Original analysis: Reference gene primer amplification yielded estimated nucleated cell counts. The data were produced by immunoSEQ multiplex PCR, yet TCRdb's version contains in-frame clones alone and is incomplete. The V and J calls and clone size are taken from that table; D and trimming were inferred from the DNA. This repertoire shows some 210,000 clones, almost 85% found once; its top ten account for roughly 5%. V was pared by 7 bases and J by 6 bases, with 19 bases between. Germline lookup yields CDR1 LNHDA and CDR2 SQIVND (reference sequence). The CDR3 is 14 residues long. This clone is a singleton in its sample.

V usage is TRBV19 and J usage is TRBJ2-7; perhaps TRBD1 as D (5 bases). Sequenced: peripheral blood. The receptor was derived from an older woman with active or convalescent COVID-19. The CDR3 protein is CASKLQGSVGEQYF. CDR3 nucleotide sequence: TGTGCCAGTAAGCTTCAGGGATCGGTAGGCGAGCAGTACTTC. Combining the CDR3 with reference TRBV19 and TRBJ2-7 gives the whole variable domain DGGITQSPKYLFRKEGQNVTLSCEQNLNHDAMYWYRQDPGQGLRLIYYSQIVNDFQKGDIAEGYSVSREKKESFPLTVTSAQKNPTAFYLCASKLQGSVGEQYFGPGTRLTVT.